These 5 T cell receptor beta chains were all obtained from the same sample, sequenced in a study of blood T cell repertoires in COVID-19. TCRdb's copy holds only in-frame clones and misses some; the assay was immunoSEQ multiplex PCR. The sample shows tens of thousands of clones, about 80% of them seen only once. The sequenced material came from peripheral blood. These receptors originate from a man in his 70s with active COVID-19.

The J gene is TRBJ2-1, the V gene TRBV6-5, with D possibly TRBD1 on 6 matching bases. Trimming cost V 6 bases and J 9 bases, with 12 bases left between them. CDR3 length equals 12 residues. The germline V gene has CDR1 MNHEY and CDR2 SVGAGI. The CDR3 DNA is TGTGCCAGCAGGGCGTTACAGGGTGAGCAGTTCTTC. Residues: CASRALQGEQFF.

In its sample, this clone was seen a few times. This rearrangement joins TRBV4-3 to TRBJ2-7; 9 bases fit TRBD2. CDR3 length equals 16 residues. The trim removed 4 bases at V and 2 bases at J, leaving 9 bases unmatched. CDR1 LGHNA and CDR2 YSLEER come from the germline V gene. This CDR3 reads CASSPRLTSGPYEQYF. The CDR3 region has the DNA TGCGCCAGCAGCCCAAGATTGACTAGCGGCCCCTACGAGCAGTACTTC.

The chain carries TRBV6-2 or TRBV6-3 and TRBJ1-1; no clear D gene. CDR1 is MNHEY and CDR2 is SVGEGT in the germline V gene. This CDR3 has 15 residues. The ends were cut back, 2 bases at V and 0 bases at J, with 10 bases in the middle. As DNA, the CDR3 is TGTGCCAGCAGTTACAGCACGGTAATGAACACTGAAGCTTTCTTT. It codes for CASSYSTVMNTEAFF.

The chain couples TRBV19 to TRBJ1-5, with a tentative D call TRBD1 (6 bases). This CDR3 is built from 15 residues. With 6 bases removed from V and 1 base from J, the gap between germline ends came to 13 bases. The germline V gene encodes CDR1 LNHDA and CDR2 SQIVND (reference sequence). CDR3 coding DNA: TGTGCCAGTAGGGGAGGGGGTAAGAGCAATCAGCCCCAGCATTTT. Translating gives CASRGGGKSNQPQHF. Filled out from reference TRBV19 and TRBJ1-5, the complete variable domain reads DGGITQSPKYLFRKEGQNVTLSCEQNLNHDAMYWYRQDPGQGLRLIYYSQIVNDFQKGDIAEGYSVSREKKESFPLTVTSAQKNPTAFYLCASRGGGKSNQPQHFGDGTRLSIL.

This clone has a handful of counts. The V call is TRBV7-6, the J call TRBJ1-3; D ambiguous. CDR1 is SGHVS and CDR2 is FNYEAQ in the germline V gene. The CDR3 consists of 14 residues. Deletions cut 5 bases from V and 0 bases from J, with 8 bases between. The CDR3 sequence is CASSAGISGNTIYF. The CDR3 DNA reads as TGTGCCAGCAGCGCGGGGATCTCTGGAAACACCATATATTTT.